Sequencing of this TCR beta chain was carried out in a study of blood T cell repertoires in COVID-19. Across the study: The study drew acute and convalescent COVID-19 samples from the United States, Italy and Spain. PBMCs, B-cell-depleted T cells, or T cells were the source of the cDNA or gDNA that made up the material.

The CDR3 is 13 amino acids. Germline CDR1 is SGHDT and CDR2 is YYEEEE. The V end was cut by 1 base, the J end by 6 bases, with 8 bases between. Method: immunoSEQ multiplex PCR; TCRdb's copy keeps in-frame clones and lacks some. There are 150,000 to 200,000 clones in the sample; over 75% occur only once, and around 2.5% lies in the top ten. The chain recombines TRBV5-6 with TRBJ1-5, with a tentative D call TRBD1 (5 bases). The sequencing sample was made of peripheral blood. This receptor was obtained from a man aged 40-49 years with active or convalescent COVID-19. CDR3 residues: CASSLRGTQPQHF. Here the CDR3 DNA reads TGTGCCAGCAGCTTGCGGGGGACTCAGCCCCAGCATTTT.